This T cell receptor (beta chain) was documented in a study of STAT5B mutations in CD4+ large granular lymphocyte leukemia. General study points: Without putative leukemic clones, patient CD4-sorted repertoires remained more clonal than healthy CD4+ repertoires. Top patient clones used TRBV06 genes more often: 8/27 versus 2/35 in controls. About a quarter of private leukemic clonotypes occurred rarely in other patients' non-leukemic repertoires.

The CDR3 contains 11 residues. The germline V and J ends were trimmed by 7 bases and 6 bases, with 12 bases remaining between them. Germline CDR1 GTSNPN, CDR2 SVGIG (reference sequence). Per the original data handling: The detection floor for productive clonotype frequency was 2.59 x 10-5. Sequencing was performed with immunoSEQ multiplex PCR; in TCRdb, only in-frame clones are kept and a portion is missing. V, J and clone size are taken as reported in that table, and D and trimming were inferred from the DNA itself. This sample has about 33,000 clones; approximately 74% occur once, and the top ten carry 0.29%. Of note for this clone: Antigen specificity is unknown.

The chain employs TRBV30 and TRBJ1-2, with D perhaps matching TRBD1 (6 bases). Sample: CD4+ T cells from blood buffy coats. The receptor was derived from a human donor in good health. Written as DNA, the CDR3 is TGTGCCTACCGGGACACCGATGGCTACACCTTC. It encodes CAYRDTDGYTF. The full variable domain, completed using reference TRBV30 and TRBJ1-2, is SQTIHQWPATLVQPVGSPLSLECTVEGTSNPNLYWYRQAAGRGLQLLFYSVGIGQISSEVPQNLSASRPQDRQFILSSKKLLLSDSGFYLCAYRDTDGYTFGSGTRLTVV.